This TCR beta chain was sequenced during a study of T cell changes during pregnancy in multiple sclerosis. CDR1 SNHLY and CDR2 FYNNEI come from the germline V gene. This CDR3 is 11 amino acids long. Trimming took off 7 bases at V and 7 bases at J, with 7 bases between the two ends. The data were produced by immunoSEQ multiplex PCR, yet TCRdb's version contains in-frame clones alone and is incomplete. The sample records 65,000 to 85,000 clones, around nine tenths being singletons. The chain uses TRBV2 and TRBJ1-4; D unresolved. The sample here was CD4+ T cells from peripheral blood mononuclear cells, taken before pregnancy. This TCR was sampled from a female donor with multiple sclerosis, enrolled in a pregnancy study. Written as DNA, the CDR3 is TGTGCCAGCAACCGGGGTGAAAAACTGTTTTTT. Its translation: CASNRGEKLFF.